This TCR beta chain was retrieved from a study of PD-L1 blockade in urothelial cancer. Study information: Atezolizumab at 1,200 mg intravenously every 3 weeks was started by patients in 2014. Among blood samples, the median T cell count was some 150,000. About 85% of the 29 patients were males with bladder-origin urothelial cancer. Individuals in the cohort had been given 0 to 3 earlier chemotherapy regimens.

This table comes from immunoSEQ multiplex PCR, and its TCRdb copy is limited to in-frame clones, with some not included. The sample comprises roughly 17,000 clones, over 75% of which are singletons, and about 13% rests with the top ten. CDR1 WNHNN and CDR2 SYGVQD come from the germline V gene (reference sequence). Trimming removed 6 bases at V and 5 bases at J, with 14 bases between. This CDR3 comprises 14 residues. Time point meaning: pretreatment peripheral blood. The chain recombines TRBV10-1 with TRBJ2-1; a possible D gene is TRBD1 (6 bases). The sample here was PBMCs, taken around atezolizumab (anti-PD-L1) treatment. The receptor's source is an older man with urothelial cancer. For the CDR3, the DNA is TGCGCCAGCAGCGGGACACCCGGGGACAATGAGCAGTTCTTC. This gives the protein CASSGTPGDNEQFF.